The entry that follows covers one T cell receptor (beta chain) sequence. What it binds is not known. This sample was included in a study of cytomegalovirus exposure and HLA in healthy donors. The donors were members of the roughly 120-subject validation cohort (separate from the roughly 670-subject first cohort). V lost 8 bases to trimming and J lost 10 bases; unmatched junction nucleotides: 3. The CDR3 is made up of 10 amino acids. Germline V gives CDR1 SNHLY, CDR2 FYNNEI. TCRdb keeps only in-frame clones here, not all; method: immunoSEQ multiplex PCR. This sample has 250,000 to 350,000 clones; roughly 90% occur once, and the top ten carry approximately 0.9%. The study, taken as a whole, reports: The listing of 160 or so TCR beta chains classed them as cytomegalovirus-associated. Accounts indicate the classifier identified cytomegalovirus status with strong specificity and sensitivity. In the 120 or so validation repertoires, just under 95% of cluster scores exceeded 0, per a later analysis.

Sequenced material: PBMCs. The chain employs TRBV2 and TRBJ1-1; TRBD1 matches 8 bases. The clonotype was recovered from a woman younger than 30 in good health and CMV-seronegative. CDR3 in amino acids: CASRTGRAFF. CDR3 DNA sequence: TGTGCCAGCCGGACAGGGCGAGCTTTCTTT.